The rows below give T cell receptor beta chains drawn from one sample of a study of CD4 T cells in relation to SARS-CoV-2 and coronaviruses. Their antigen targets remain unknown. Sequenced by immunoSEQ multiplex PCR; TCRdb stores in-frame clones only, minus some. The sample yields 25,000 to 30,000 clones, 75% to 80% seen once. Material for sequencing was CD4+ T cells from PBMCs, cultured in vitro. These receptors were obtained from a human donor in good health. Each CDR3 is given with its conserved first and last residue. A D gene is named only where the DNA matches it firmly. Clone size, where shown, is once, few, many, or a class for clones that have expanded.

size,V,D,J,CDR3,DNA
NA,TRBV27,TRBD1,TRBJ1-6,CASNRQGNSPLHF,TGTGCCAGCAATCGACAGGGGAATTCACCCCTCCACTTT
NA,TRBV27,TRBD2,TRBJ2-1,CASSPYGRDNEQFF,TGTGCCAGCAGTCCTTACGGGAGGGACAATGAGCAGTTCTTC
NA,TRBV7-2,NA,TRBJ1-6,CASSLTFLPDNSPLHF,TGTGCCAGCAGCTTAACCTTTCTACCCGATAATTCACCCCTCCACTTT
few,TRBV7-2,NA,TRBJ2-2,CASSSVAQGFYDTGELFF,TGTGCCAGCAGCTCAGTAGCCCAGGGGTTTTATGACACCGGGGAGCTGTTTTTT
NA,TRBV5-6,NA,TRBJ1-2,CASSLAAGRDYGYTF,TGTGCCAGCAGCTTGGCGGCAGGACGAGACTATGGCTACACCTTC
NA,TRBV5-8,TRBD1,TRBJ2-1,CASSSGTGYSGEQFF,TGTGCCAGCAGCTCCGGGACAGGGTATTCCGGTGAGCAGTTCTTC
NA,TRBV7-2,TRBD2,TRBJ2-3,CASGRGGRSTDTQYF,TGTGCCAGCGGGCGGGGGGGCCGGAGCACAGATACGCAGTATTTT
NA,TRBV9,TRBD1,TRBJ1-6,CASSPWDRGLEPLHF,TGTGCCAGCAGCCCTTGGGACAGGGGCTTGGAACCCCTCCACTTT
NA,TRBV2,TRBD2,TRBJ2-1,CASVIPGLAGSSYNEQFF,TGTGCCAGCGTAATCCCGGGACTAGCGGGGAGCTCCTACAATGAGCAGTTCTTC
NA,TRBV4-3,TRBD2,TRBJ2-7,CASSQGTSGSYSYEQYF,TGCGCCAGCAGCCAGGGGACTAGCGGGAGTTACTCCTACGAGCAGTACTTC
NA,TRBV27,NA,TRBJ2-1,CASRGGGFRGRYNEQFF,TGTGCCAGCAGGGGGGGTGGTTTTCGGGGGAGGTACAATGAGCAGTTCTTC
NA,TRBV13,TRBD2,TRBJ2-5,CASSTLTGTSGNQETQYF,TGTGCCAGCAGCACACTTACTGGGACTAGCGGGAACCAAGAGACCCAGTACTTC
once,TRBV5-1,NA,TRBJ1-5,CASSLVGRADQPQHF,TGCGCCAGCAGCTTGGTGGGCAGGGCGGATCAGCCCCAGCATTTT
few,TRBV5-1,NA,TRBJ2-3,CASSLEAASTDTQYF,TGCGCCAGCAGCTTGGAAGCGGCCAGCACAGATACGCAGTATTTT
NA,TRBV12-5,NA,TRBJ1-1,CASGSYSQAGGEAFF,TGTGCTAGTGGTTCCTACTCCCAGGCGGGAGGGGAAGCTTTCTTT
NA,TRBV2,TRBD2,TRBJ2-2,CASSEGREGELFF,TGTGCCAGCAGTGAGGGGCGGGAGGGGGAGCTGTTTTTT
NA,TRBV19,NA,TRBJ1-2,CASRTGGADYGYTF,TGTGCCAGTAGAACGGGGGGCGCAGACTATGGCTACACCTTC
NA,TRBV5-4,NA,TRBJ2-5,CASSLGITGEGTQYF,TGTGCCAGCAGCTTGGGCATAACAGGGGAGGGGACCCAGTACTTC
few,TRBV2,NA,TRBJ1-2,CASSQQVNYGYTF,TGTGCCAGCAGTCAACAGGTCAACTATGGCTACACCTTC
NA,TRBV29-1,NA,TRBJ2-6,CSVESGSGANVLTF,TGCAGCGTTGAGTCGGGCTCTGGGGCCAACGTCCTGACTTTC
NA,TRBV27,NA,TRBJ2-6,CASSLSLVLGSGANVLTF,TGTGCCAGCAGTTTATCCTTGGTACTCGGCTCTGGGGCCAACGTCCTGACTTTC
NA,TRBV27,TRBD1,TRBJ1-5,CASSRGESNQPQHF,TGTGCCAGCAGCAGGGGGGAGAGCAATCAGCCCCAGCATTTT
NA,TRBV7-8,TRBD1,TRBJ2-2,CASGTGTGNTGELFF,TGTGCCAGCGGGACCGGGACAGGGAACACCGGGGAGCTGTTTTTT
NA,TRBV6-5,NA,TRBJ1-2,CASSYNQRRANYGYTF,TGTGCCAGCAGTTATAATCAGCGGCGCGCTAACTATGGCTACACCTTC
NA,TRBV7-2,TRBD2,TRBJ2-7,CASSLSSGGTYEQYF,TGTGCCAGCAGCTTATCCAGCGGGGGGACCTACGAGCAGTACTTC
NA,TRBV7-2,NA,TRBJ1-1,CASSLSTTGNTEAFF,TGTGCCAGCAGCTTATCAACTACAGGGAACACTGAAGCTTTCTTT
NA,TRBV3-1/TRBV3-2,TRBD2,TRBJ2-3,CASRPTSGTQDTQYF,TGTGCCAGCAGACCGACTAGCGGGACTCAAGATACGCAGTATTTT
once,TRBV5-1,TRBD1,TRBJ2-7,CASSPKGQGARYEQYF,TGCGCCAGCAGCCCGAAAGGACAGGGGGCAAGGTACGAGCAGTACTTC
once,TRBV5-1,NA,TRBJ1-1,CASSLRSRIENTEAFF,TGCGCCAGCAGCTTGAGATCGAGGATAGAGAACACTGAAGCTTTCTTT
once,TRBV6-5,TRBD2,TRBJ2-5,CASRPGLAGAETQYF,TGTGCCAGCAGACCGGGACTAGCGGGAGCAGAGACCCAGTACTTC
NA,TRBV9,TRBD2,TRBJ2-1,CASSVGTSGGAPSYNEQFF,TGTGCCAGCAGCGTCGGGACTAGCGGGGGAGCACCCTCCTACAATGAGCAGTTCTTC
NA,TRBV5-1,TRBD2,TRBJ2-3,CASSPTGGTDTQYF,TGCGCCAGCAGCCCTACCGGGGGGACAGATACGCAGTATTTT
NA,TRBV18,TRBD2,TRBJ2-2,CASSPRTSGYTGELFF,TGTGCCAGCTCACCTCGGACTAGCGGGTACACCGGGGAGCTGTTTTTT
few,TRBV7-8,NA,TRBJ1-3,CASSPIRGEGNTIYF,TGTGCCAGCAGCCCCATAAGGGGGGAAGGAAACACCATATATTTT
NA,TRBV3-1/TRBV3-2,TRBD1,TRBJ1-1,CASSQLGQENTEAFF,TGTGCCAGCAGCCAACTAGGACAGGAGAACACTGAAGCTTTCTTT
NA,TRBV29-1,NA,TRBJ2-7,CSVDGEGGYEQYF,TGCAGCGTTGACGGGGAGGGGGGCTACGAGCAGTACTTC
once,TRBV9,NA,TRBJ1-3,CASSPRVTSSGNTIYF,TGTGCCAGCAGCCCGCGGGTGACGAGCTCTGGAAACACCATATATTTT
NA,TRBV5-4,NA,TRBJ2-7,CASSFPDTYEQYF,TGTGCCAGCAGCTTCCCCGATACGTACGAGCAGTACTTC
once,TRBV19,NA,TRBJ2-1,CASSMAGRRGEQFF,TGTGCCAGTAGTATGGCGGGGCGTAGGGGTGAGCAGTTCTTC
NA,TRBV2,NA,TRBJ1-1,CASILQGGMNTEAFF,TGTGCCAGCATTCTTCAGGGAGGAATGAACACTGAAGCTTTCTTT
NA,TRBV5-1,NA,TRBJ1-5,CASSEGGSNQPQHF,TGCGCCAGCAGCGAGGGTGGCAGCAATCAGCCCCAGCATTTT
NA,TRBV3-1/TRBV3-2,TRBD2,TRBJ2-1,CASSQEQAGRREQFF,TGTGCCAGCAGCCAAGAACAAGCGGGGAGGCGGGAGCAGTTCTTC
NA,TRBV6-4,NA,TRBJ1-5,CASSVWGGQPQHF,TGTGCCAGCAGTGTTTGGGGAGGTCAGCCCCAGCATTTT
NA,TRBV25-1,NA,TRBJ1-4,CASTGTPAEKLFF,TGTGCCAGCACCGGGACCCCAGCAGAAAAACTGTTTTTT
NA,TRBV3-1/TRBV3-2,TRBD1,TRBJ1-6,CASSVQTGGYSPLHF,TGTGCCAGCAGCGTCCAAACAGGGGGGTATTCACCCCTCCACTTT
NA,TRBV15,NA,TRBJ2-5,CATSRDNSGWETQYF,TGTGCCACCAGCAGAGACAATTCAGGGTGGGAGACCCAGTACTTC
NA,TRBV5-4,NA,TRBJ1-1,CASSSTGLNTEAFF,TGTGCCAGCAGCTCTACAGGACTGAACACTGAAGCTTTCTTT
NA,TRBV5-6,NA,TRBJ2-7,CASSLQLYEQYF,TGTGCCAGCAGCCTTCAACTCTACGAGCAGTACTTC
NA,TRBV19,TRBD2,TRBJ2-1,CASSYGLAVRRGYNEQFF,TGTGCCAGTAGTTACGGACTAGCGGTCCGCCGGGGTTACAATGAGCAGTTCTTC
NA,TRBV6-5,NA,TRBJ2-2,CASRTGNTGELFF,TGTGCCAGCAGGACAGGGAACACCGGGGAGCTGTTTTTT
NA,TRBV5-4,TRBD2,TRBJ2-3,CASSKGLAGLTDTQYF,TGTGCCAGCAGCAAGGGACTAGCGGGATTGACAGATACGCAGTATTTT